This TCR beta chain was captured by sequencing in a study of human T cells and chemical hapten exposure. The study's findings and limits: TCRs above 1 in 1000 frequency did not change with DPC sensitization.

The study's library attached unique molecular identifiers to single cDNA molecules. Each CDR3 protein is one row after TCRdb ran MiXCR on the RACE reads. The sample carries 85,000 or so distinct CDR3 sequences, about 10% recorded once. This CDR3 region has 16 residues. This clonotype was picked up a small number of times. Its antigen is not identified. Regarding time point: patch test 1, 2 weeks after DPC sensitization. Noted treatment: therapeutic diphenylcyclopropenone sensitization with weekly scalp DPC. Sample donors consisted of patients with alopecia, aged 18 to 70 years, who were suitable for DPC.

The chain has TRBV12-2 and TRBJ2-7; the D call in the table, TRBD2, was not verified against the DNA. TRBV12-2 is annotated as a pseudogene. The receptor was isolated from a woman in her fifties or sixties with alopecia areata. Some clones in this sample may be carry-over from other donors' samples. The sequences come from whole blood, collected in connection with sensitization to the hapten diphenylcyclopropenone (DPC). CDR3 bases: TGTGCAAGTCGCGCCCTAGATGGCGGAGTCTGCTACGAGCAGTACTTC. Translating gives CASRALDGGVCYEQYF.